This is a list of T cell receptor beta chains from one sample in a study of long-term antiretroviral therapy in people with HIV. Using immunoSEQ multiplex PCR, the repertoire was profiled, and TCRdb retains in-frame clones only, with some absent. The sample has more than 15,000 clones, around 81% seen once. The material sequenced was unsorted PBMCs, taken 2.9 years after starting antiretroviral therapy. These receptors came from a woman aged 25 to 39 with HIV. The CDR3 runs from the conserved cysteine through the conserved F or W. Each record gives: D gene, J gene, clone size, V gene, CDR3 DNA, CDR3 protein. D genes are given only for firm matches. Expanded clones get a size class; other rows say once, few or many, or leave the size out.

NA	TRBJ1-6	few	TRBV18	TGTGCCAGCACGGGACTTCTGGATTCACCCCTCCACTTT	CASTGLLDSPLHF
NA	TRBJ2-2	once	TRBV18	TGTGCCAGCTCACCACCCGGCAGAAGCACCGGGGAGCTGTTTTTT	CASSPPGRSTGELFF
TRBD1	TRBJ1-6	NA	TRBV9	TGTGCCAGCAGCCGTTTAATAGGGGACAGAATTTCACCCCTCCACTTT	CASSRLIGDRISPLHF
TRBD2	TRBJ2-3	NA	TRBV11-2	TGTGCCAGCAGCTTATTGCGGGGGGGCCGGGGCACAGATACGCAGTATTTT	CASSLLRGGRGTDTQYF
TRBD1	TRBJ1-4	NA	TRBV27	TGTGCCAGCAGTTCCCCCCGGGACAGGGGGCTTGAAAAACTGTTTTTT	CASSSPRDRGLEKLFF
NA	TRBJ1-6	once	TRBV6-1	TGTGCCAGCAGTGAAGTAAAAGGGTCTTTCAATAATTCACCCCTCCACTTT	CASSEVKGSFNNSPLHF
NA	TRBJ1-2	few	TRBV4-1	TGCGCCAGCAGCCAAGTCGAAGGGGGGAACTATGGCTACACCTTC	CASSQVEGGNYGYTF
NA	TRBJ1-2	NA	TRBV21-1	TGTGCCAGCCCCATCGCCCAGGGTGCTATAGACTACACCTTC	CASPIAQGAIDYTF
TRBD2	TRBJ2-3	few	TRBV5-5	TGTGCCAGCAGTTGGGGGGGTACCACAGATACGCAGTATTTT	CASSWGGTTDTQYF
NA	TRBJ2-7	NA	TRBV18	TGTGCCAGCTCACCACTCATCCGACAAGGTCACGAGCAGTACTTC	CASSPLIRQGHEQYF
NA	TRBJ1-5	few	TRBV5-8	TGTGCCAGCAGCTTCCAGTTTAATCAGCCCCAGCATTTT	CASSFQFNQPQHF
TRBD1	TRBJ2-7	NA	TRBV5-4	TGTGCCAGCAGCTCCGCCGGGACAGTGACCTACGAGCAGTACTTC	CASSSAGTVTYEQYF
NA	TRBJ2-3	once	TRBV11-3	TGTGCCAGCAGCTTAGCGGGGGGCCTCCCCAATTTT	CASSLAGGLPNF
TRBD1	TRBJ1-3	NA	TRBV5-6	TGTGCCAGCAGCTCGTTCCGAGGTCAGGGGGAGTTGAACACCATATATTTT	CASSSFRGQGELNTIYF
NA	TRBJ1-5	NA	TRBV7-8	TGTGCCAGCAGCCCCCATCCAGGGCAGAACCGCAATCAGCCCCAGCATTTT	CASSPHPGQNRNQPQHF
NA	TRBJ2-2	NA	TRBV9	TGTGCCAGCAGCGTAGGAAAAGGGTTTAACACCGGGGAGCTGTTTTTT	CASSVGKGFNTGELFF
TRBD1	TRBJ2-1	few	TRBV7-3	TGTGCCAGCAGCAGGGGACAGGGGAGGATCAATGAGCAGTTCTTC	CASSRGQGRINEQFF
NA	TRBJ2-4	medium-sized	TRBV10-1	TGCGCCAGTTATGTCCTAGCCAAAAACATTCAGTACTTC	CASYVLAKNIQYF
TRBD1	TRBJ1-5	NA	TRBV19	TGTGCCAGTAGTATAGCCGGGACAGGGGATGGACGCAATCAGCCCCAGCATTTT	CASSIAGTGDGRNQPQHF
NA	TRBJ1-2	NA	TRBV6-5	TGTGCCAGCAGTGGGCGTCGGACTCAGGACTATGGCTACACCTTC	CASSGRRTQDYGYTF
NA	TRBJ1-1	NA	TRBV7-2	TGTGCCAGCAGCTTAAGCCTGAACACTGAAGCTTTCTTT	CASSLSLNTEAFF
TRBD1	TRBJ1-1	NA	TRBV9	TGTGCCAGCAGCGTAGAGGGACAGGAGGATAATGAAGCTTTCTTT	CASSVEGQEDNEAFF
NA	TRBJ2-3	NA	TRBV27	TGTGCCAGCAACTTCGGAGATACGCAGTATTTT	CASNFGDTQYF
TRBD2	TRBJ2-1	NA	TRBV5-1	TGCGCCAGCAGCTCACTAGCGGGGGGCGCGGCCCAGTTCTTC	CASSSLAGGAAQFF
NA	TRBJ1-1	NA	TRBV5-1	TGCGCCAGCAGCTTGGCCTTTGTAGGCACTGAAGCTTTCTTT	CASSLAFVGTEAFF
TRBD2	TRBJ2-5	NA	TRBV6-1	TGTGCCAGCAGTGAAAGAAGTAGGGGGACTAGCAGCGGTGAGACCCAGTACTTC	CASSERSRGTSSGETQYF
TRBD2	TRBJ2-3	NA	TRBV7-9	TGTGCCAGTCGAATAGCGGGGGGCCCAGATACGCAGTATTTT	CASRIAGGPDTQYF
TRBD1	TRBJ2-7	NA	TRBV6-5	TGTGCCAGCAGGCCCCGGGACAGGGTATACGAGCAGTACTTC	CASRPRDRVYEQYF
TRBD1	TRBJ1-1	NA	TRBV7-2	TGTGCCAGCAGCTACCCAGGGGGACAGGGTTCCGCTTTCTTT	CASSYPGGQGSAFF
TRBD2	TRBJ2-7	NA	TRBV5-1	TGCGCCAGCAGCACCGCGGGGGGGGGAACATACGAGCAGTACTTC	CASSTAGGGTYEQYF
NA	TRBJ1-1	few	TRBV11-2	TGTGCCAGCAGCTTCCAGGGGATCACTGAAGCTTTCTTT	CASSFQGITEAFF
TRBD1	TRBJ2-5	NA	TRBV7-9	TGTGCCAGCAGCTTAAGGGCGGGACAGGGGGAGACCCAGTACTTC	CASSLRAGQGETQYF
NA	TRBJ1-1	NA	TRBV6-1	TGTGCCAGCAGCCTGGATGTGGGGAACACTGAAGCTTTCTTT	CASSLDVGNTEAFF
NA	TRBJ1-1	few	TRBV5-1	TGCGCCAGCAGCCCCTACGGGATTGAAGCTTTCTTT	CASSPYGIEAFF
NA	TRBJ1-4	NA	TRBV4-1	TGCGCCAGCAGCCAAGATCGGTACAGGGAACCTAATGAAAAACTGTTTTTT	CASSQDRYREPNEKLFF
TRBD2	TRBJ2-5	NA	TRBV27	TGTGCCAGCAGTTTACTAGCGGGGCCGGGGACCCAGTACTTC	CASSLLAGPGTQYF
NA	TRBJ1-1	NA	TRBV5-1	TGCGCCAGCAGCCTTCGTGCACGGGTGGTGAAGGGGACTGAAGCTTTCTTT	CASSLRARVVKGTEAFF
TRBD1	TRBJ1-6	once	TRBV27	TGTGCCAGCAGGACCACCAGGGGGCTCGATAATTCACCCCTCCACTTT	CASRTTRGLDNSPLHF
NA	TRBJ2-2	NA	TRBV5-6	TGTGCCAGCAGCTTCGGGGGGCCGAACACCGGGGAGCTGTTTTTT	CASSFGGPNTGELFF
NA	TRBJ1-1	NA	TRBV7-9	TGTGCCAGCAGCTTAGATATGAACACTGAAGCTTTCTTT	CASSLDMNTEAFF
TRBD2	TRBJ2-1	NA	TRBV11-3	TGTGCCAGCAGCTTAGGGGCGGGACTAGCGGGTTACAATGAGCAGTTCTTC	CASSLGAGLAGYNEQFF
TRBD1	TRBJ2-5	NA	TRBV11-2	TGTGCCAGCAGCCCGGGGGCGGGACAGGGAGCTACCCAGTACTTC	CASSPGAGQGATQYF
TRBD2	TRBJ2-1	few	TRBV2	TGTGCCAGCAGTGACTCCACAGCGGGGGTCAATGAGCAGTTCTTC	CASSDSTAGVNEQFF
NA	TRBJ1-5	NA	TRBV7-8	TGTGCCAGCAGCTTAAATTTGGGCTACAATCAGCCCCAGCATTTT	CASSLNLGYNQPQHF
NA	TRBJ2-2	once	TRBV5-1	TGCGCCAGCAGCTTGTGGCAGGGGAGGAAGACCGGGGAGCTGTTTTTT	CASSLWQGRKTGELFF
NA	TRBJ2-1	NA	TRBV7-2	TGTGCCAGCAGCCAAAAGGTTGAGCAGTTCTTC	CASSQKVEQFF
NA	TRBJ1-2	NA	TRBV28	TGTGCCAGCAGTTTACCCGGGCTCGAGGGCTACACCTTC	CASSLPGLEGYTF
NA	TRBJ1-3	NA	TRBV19	TGTGCCAGTAGGGATCAGGGACGACCCATATATTTT	CASRDQGRPIYF
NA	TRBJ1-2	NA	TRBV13	TGTGCCAGCAGCTTGAGGGACACACACCCCTATGGCTACACCTTC	CASSLRDTHPYGYTF
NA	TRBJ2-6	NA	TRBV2	TGTGCCAGCAGTGATTCTGCTGGGGCCAACGTCCTGACTTTC	CASSDSAGANVLTF
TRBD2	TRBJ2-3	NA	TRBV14	TGTGCCAGCAGCCCTTTAGCGGGGGGCCTGGCAGATACGCAGTATTTT	CASSPLAGGLADTQYF
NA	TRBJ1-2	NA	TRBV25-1	TGTGCCAGCAGTGACTCCGGTGGGAATGGCTACACCTTC	CASSDSGGNGYTF
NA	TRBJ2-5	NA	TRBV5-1	TGCGCCAGCAGCCCCAGCTACTCAAGGGAGACCCAGTACTTC	CASSPSYSRETQYF